This T cell receptor (beta chain) emerged from a study of T-cell reconstitution after alpha-beta-depleted transplantation in children. Study-wide findings and caveats: Several hundred expanded graft clones reportedly gave rise to the alpha-beta T cells present about two months after transplant. Some patients owed their high day-60 TCRbeta diversity to surviving recipient T cells and thymic progenitors. One year after transplant, T-cell counts and diversity came mostly from newly produced T cells.

This clonotype was detected only a few times. No antigen is known for it. Per germline, CDR1 SGHVS and CDR2 FQNEAQ. This CDR3 spans 15 amino acids. V lost 0 bases and J lost 5, with 8 bases in between. Unique molecular identifiers were used to barcode this TCRbeta library. TCRdb reprocessed the PCR reads via MiXCR and lists one record per CDR3 protein. The sample contains under 300,000 distinct CDR3 sequences, around 10% of which appear only once. The starting material was peripheral blood, obtained 180 days after TCRalphabeta/CD19-depleted stem cell transplant. The TCR sequence derives from a male patient between 2 and 10 years old who had a stem cell transplant for chronic granulomatous disease, so the T cells may come from the graft donor. The gene calls are TRBV7-8 and TRBJ2-6; D call uncertain. The CDR3 nucleotides read TGTGCCAGCAGCTTAGCAGGCTCGTGGGCCAACGTCCTGACTTTC. It translates to CASSLAGSWANVLTF. Using reference TRBV7-8 and TRBJ2-6 for the parts outside the CDR3, the full variable domain is GAGVSQSPRYKVAKRGQDVALRCDPISGHVSLFWYQQALGQGPEFLTYFQNEAQLDKSGLPSDRFFAERPEGSVSTLKIQRTQQEDSAVYLCASSLAGSWANVLTFGAGSRLTVL.